The 20 T cell receptor beta chains presented below share a single source sample, sequenced in a study of cytomegalovirus exposure and HLA in healthy donors. PCR used 60 Vbeta primers and 13 Jbeta primers. Clones were sequenced by immunoSEQ multiplex PCR, and TCRdb holds only the in-frame ones, with some missing. The sample has under 300,000 clones; 84% are singletons. The specimen sequenced was PBMCs. The receptors shown here come from a middle-aged woman in good health and CMV-seropositive.

The chain has TRBV25-1 and TRBJ2-7; weak D call: TRBD2 (5 bases). In germline, CDR1 is MGHDK, CDR2 SYGVNS. The CDR3 consists of 13 residues. The V and J ends lost 8 bases and 1 base respectively, with 12 bases between them. This CDR3 is CASVSERSYEQYF. Written as DNA, the CDR3 is TGTGCCAGCGTGTCGGAGCGGTCCTACGAGCAGTACTTC.

The V gene is TRBV5-4, the J gene TRBJ2-2; TRBD2 matches at 7 bases. V dropped 0 bases and J dropped 4; count of bases not matched to a gene: 6. This CDR3 comprises 16 residues. In germline, CDR1 is SGHNT, CDR2 YYREEE (reference sequence). The CDR3 region has the DNA TGTGCCAGCAGCTTGGCAAGCGGGACGGGCACCGGGGAGCTGTTTTTT. It codes for CASSLASGTGTGELFF.

This chain uses TRBV11-3 with TRBJ2-1; D is unclear. The V and J ends lost 0 bases and 2 bases respectively, with 8 bases between them. There are 15 residues in the CDR3. CDR1 SGHNT and CDR2 YENEEA come from the germline V gene. CDR3 sequence reads: CASSLDQAPYNEQFF. CDR3 nucleotide sequence: TGTGCCAGCAGCTTAGATCAGGCACCCTACAATGAGCAGTTCTTC.

The genes are TRBV4-3 and TRBJ2-1; TRBD2 aligns across 11 bases. V lost 0 bases, J lost 5 bases, and 9 bases stayed unmatched. This CDR3 spans 18 amino acids. CDR1 and CDR2 from the germline V gene are LGHNA and YSLEER. The CDR3 coding sequence is TGCGCCAGCAGCCAAGAAATATACACTAGCGGGAGTCACAATGAGCAGTTCTTC. It translates to CASSQEIYTSGSHNEQFF.

This clone occurred a few times. The chain joins TRBV19 to TRBJ2-1; possibly TRBD2 for D (5 bases). There are 17 residues in the CDR3. Germline V CDR1 and CDR2: LNHDA, SQIVND (reference sequence). V was clipped by 3 bases and J by 1 base, with 16 bases between them. The CDR3 reads CASSIPRGLGSYNEQFF. The CDR3 DNA follows: TGTGCCAGTAGTATCCCAAGAGGACTCGGGTCCTACAATGAGCAGTTCTTC.

The rearrangement links TRBV11-2 to TRBJ2-1; D ambiguous. The V end lost 4 bases, the J end lost 0 bases, and 4 bases lay between the germline ends. CDR3 size: 13 residues. CDR1 is SGHAT and CDR2 is FQNNGV in the germline V gene. The CDR3 nucleotides are TGTGCCAGCAGCTCCAGCTCCTACAATGAGCAGTTCTTC. Amino acids: CASSSSSYNEQFF. The full variable domain, completed using reference TRBV11-2 and TRBJ2-1, is EAGVAQSPRYKIIEKRQSVAFWCNPISGHATLYWYQQILGQGPKLLIQFQNNGVVDDSQLPKDRFSAERLKGVDSTLKIQPAKLEDSAVYLCASSSSSYNEQFFGPGTRLTVL.

J is TRBJ1-6 and V is TRBV6-5; a weak D match, TRBD1 (6 bases). Germline CDR1 reads MNHEY; CDR2 reads SVGAGI. The CDR3 is 15 residues long. V shed 6 bases and J shed 3 bases, with 12 bases lying between them. The CDR3 protein is CASRQGSIYNSPLHF. DNA for the CDR3: TGTGCCAGCAGACAGGGAAGTATCTATAATTCACCCCTCCACTTT.

The V call is TRBV7-2, the J call TRBJ2-7; 10 bases are a match to TRBD2. Trimming took 0 bases from V and 0 from J; bases not matched to a gene: 11. Germline assignment: CDR1 SGHTA and CDR2 FQGNSA. The length of the CDR3 is 19 residues. This CDR3 is CASSLAQRTSGTASYEQYF. CDR3 nucleotide sequence: TGTGCCAGCAGCTTAGCGCAGAGGACTAGCGGCACTGCCTCCTACGAGCAGTACTTC.

This chain uses TRBV9 with TRBJ1-6, with D perhaps matching TRBD1 (5 bases). From germline, CDR1 is SGDLS and CDR2 YYNGEE. There are 14 residues in the CDR3. V lost 0 bases and J 5 bases, leaving 6 bases between the germline ends. The CDR3 spells CASSVEDNNSPLHF. The CDR3 nucleotides are TGTGCCAGCAGCGTAGAGGACAATAATTCACCCCTCCACTTT.

V and J are TRBV14 and TRBJ1-3, with D maybe TRBD1 (6 bases). The V gene's germline CDR1 is SGHDN and CDR2 FVKESK. CDR3 length: 18 amino acids. The germline V and J ends were trimmed by 2 bases and 0 bases, with 17 bases remaining between them. CDR3 sequence (DNA): TGTGCCAGCAGCCAAAGGACAGCCACGCGGAACTCTGGAAACACCATATATTTT. As protein: CASSQRTATRNSGNTIYF.

The chain is built from TRBV13 and TRBJ2-7, with TRBD1 matching over 7 bases. The CDR3 extends over 15 amino acids. Germline V gene sequence: CDR1 PRHDT, CDR2 FYEKMQ (reference sequence). Trimming removed 0 bases from V and 0 bases from J; junction bases left unmatched: 2. The CDR3 sequence: CASSLGDRLSYEQYF. CDR3 DNA sequence: TGTGCCAGCAGCTTAGGGGACAGGCTCTCCTACGAGCAGTACTTC.

As to this clone: At one end, the junction sequence differs from germline, possibly due to a read error. V is TRBV6-5 and J is TRBJ2-7; D unclear. The CDR3 loop spans 13 amino acids. Germline V gene lookup returns CDR1 MNHEY and CDR2 SVGAGI. The CDR3 region has the DNA TGTGCCAGCAGTTACTCGTCCTCCTTCGAGCAGTACTTC. It translates to CASSYSSSFEQYF.

The CDR3 DNA is TGTGCCAGCAGTTACGCAGGGACAGGGGGCAACACTGAAGCTTTCTTT. Translation: CASSYAGTGGNTEAFF. The rearrangement joins TRBV6-5 to TRBJ1-1; TRBD1 matches at 12 bases. Germline lookup yields CDR1 MNHEY and CDR2 SVGAGI. V lost 2 bases to trimming and J lost 2 bases; unmatched junction nucleotides: 3. CDR3 size: 16 residues.

The chain is built from TRBV19 and TRBJ1-2; D may be TRBD1 (6 bases). Germline V CDR1 and CDR2: LNHDA, SQIVND (reference sequence). This CDR3 comprises 15 residues. Deletions cut 3 bases from V and 2 bases from J, with 13 bases between. The CDR3 DNA sequence: TGTGCCAGTAGTATCGGGAGGGGGTCCAACTATGGCTACACCTTC. As protein: CASSIGRGSNYGYTF.

The chain links TRBV4-3 to TRBJ1-1; no clear D. Germline CDR1 LGHNA, CDR2 YSLEER. The CDR3 covers 13 residues. The V and J ends lost 5 bases and 1 base respectively, with 8 bases between them. The CDR3 sequence is CASSVSGNTEAFF. The CDR3 DNA reads TGCGCCAGCAGCGTATCAGGGAACACTGAAGCTTTCTTT.

CDR3 amino acids: CASSSGFDGNQPQHF. CDR3 DNA sequence: TGCGCCAGCAGCTCGGGATTTGACGGCAATCAGCCCCAGCATTTT. V and J are TRBV5-1 and TRBJ1-5; D uncertain. This CDR3 is 15 amino acids long. The V end was cut by 3 bases, the J end by 2 bases, with 12 bases between. The germline V gene has CDR1 SGHRS and CDR2 YFSETQ.

This clone was recorded a few times. The DNA for the CDR3 is TGTGCCAGCAGTTCCGGGACAGGGGGGGGTGAAAAACTGTTTTTT. Amino acids: CASSSGTGGGEKLFF. V and J are TRBV28 and TRBJ1-4, with 11 bases fitting TRBD1. CDR3 length: 15 residues. The junction had 5 bases not matched to a gene; V was cut back by 4 bases and J by 7 bases. Per germline, CDR1 MDHEN and CDR2 SYDVKM.

This clone was found a few times. The rearrangement joins TRBV11-3 to TRBJ1-1; no clear D gene. Germline V gene data show CDR1 as SGHNT and CDR2 as YENEEA. The V end was cut by 3 bases, the J end by 1 base, with 9 bases between. This CDR3 contains 14 residues. The DNA of the CDR3 is TGTGCCAGCAGCTTCCTCGCAGGGAACACTGAAGCTTTCTTT. Translating it yields CASSFLAGNTEAFF.

In this sample, this clone turned up a few times. The rearrangement uses TRBV28 and TRBJ1-1; 9 bases align to TRBD1. Germline CDR1 MDHEN, CDR2 SYDVKM. Trimming took 8 bases from V and 0 from J; bases not matched to a gene: 4. This CDR3 spans 14 amino acids. The CDR3 spells CASGQGLMNTEAFF. The CDR3 DNA is TGTGCCAGCGGACAGGGGCTGATGAACACTGAAGCTTTCTTT. Supplemented by reference TRBV28 and TRBJ1-1, the full variable domain reads DVKVTQSSRYLVKRTGEKVFLECVQDMDHENMFWYRQDPGLGLRLIYFSYDVKMKEKGDIPEGYSVSREKKERFSLILESASTNQTSMYLCASGQGLMNTEAFFGQGTRLTVV.

The rearrangement uses TRBV28 and TRBJ2-1, with D perhaps matching TRBD2 (6 bases). Germline V lookup: CDR1 MDHEN, CDR2 SYDVKM. The CDR3 is 17 amino acids. Trimming stripped 1 base from V and 4 bases from J, with 17 bases between. CDR3 sequence (DNA): TGTGCCAGCAGTTTATCCTGGGGCGGGGTCCTTTACAATGAGCAGTTCTTC. This codes for CASSLSWGGVLYNEQFF.